This T cell receptor (beta chain) was documented in a study of regulatory T cells in long-lasting Graves disease. The time point is: newly diagnosed GD, antithyroid drugs for less than 3 months. RNA extracted from PBMCs served as the sequencing template. This CDR3 comprises 16 residues. Trimming cost V 3 bases and J 3 bases; bases outside gene matches: 6. The germline V gene has CDR1 LNHDA and CDR2 SQIVND (reference sequence). For TCR beta, libraries came from iRepertoire HTBI primers and Arm-PCR of CDR3 regions. TCRdb itself ran the multiplex PCR reads through MiXCR, one entry per CDR3 protein. The data show approximately 540,000 distinct CDR3 sequences, more than 10% seen once. The data were also submitted as part of a second study, on T cells in Graves' hyperthyroidism and ophthalmopathy. That work states: HTBI primers were used for first-round RT-PCR of the TCR CDR3.

The chain uses TRBV19 and TRBJ2-2; 8 positions agree with TRBD2. The sample consisted of peripheral blood mononuclear cells (PBMCs), taken at new diagnosis, from a patient treated with antithyroid drugs. This receptor was taken from a woman aged 30 to 39 with Graves disease. The CDR3 DNA is TGTGCCAGTAGTATGTTCCTAGCGGGTTACACCGGGGAGCTGTTTTTT. This sequence encodes CASSMFLAGYTGELFF.